Below are 13 T cell receptor beta chains sequenced from a single sample in a study of blood T cell repertoires in COVID-19. Clones were read by immunoSEQ multiplex PCR, and TCRdb kept only the in-frame ones, dropping some. The profile covers approximately 40,000 clones, with around nine tenths appearing a single time and 7% to 9% taken by the ten largest. The sequenced sample consisted of peripheral blood. The receptors derive from a woman aged 70-85 years with acute or convalescent COVID-19.

The V and J genes are TRBV18 and TRBJ1-5, with D perhaps matching TRBD1 (6 bases). This CDR3 comprises 15 residues. Per germline, CDR1 KGHSH and CDR2 LQKENI. V was cut by 3 bases and J by 6 bases, with 15 bases left in between. CDR3 sequence reads: CASSPDRASGQPQHF. The CDR3 nucleotides are TGTGCCAGCTCACCGGACAGAGCGTCAGGTCAGCCCCAGCATTTT. Together with reference TRBV18 and TRBJ1-5, the CDR3 gives the full variable domain: NAGVMQNPRHLVRRRGQEARLRCSPMKGHSHVYWYRQLPEEGLKFMVYLQKENIIDESGMPKERFSAEFPKEGPSILRIQQVVRGDSAAYFCASSPDRASGQPQHFGDGTRLSIL.

V gene TRBV28 combines with J gene TRBJ1-1; TRBD1 matches 9 bases. CDR3 length equals 15 residues. Trimming removed 3 bases from V and 4 bases from J; junction bases left unmatched: 6. Germline V gene data show CDR1 as MDHEN and CDR2 as SYDVKM. For the CDR3, the DNA is TGTGCCAGCAGTTTTGGCGACAGGGGGGGCACTGAAGCTTTCTTT. It codes for CASSFGDRGGTEAFF.

The chain uses TRBV7-2 and TRBJ2-7, with 9 bases that match TRBD2. CDR3 length: 17 amino acids. Germline lookup yields CDR1 SGHTA and CDR2 FQGNSA. After removal of 4 bases from V and 2 bases from J, the junction contained 12 bases not matched to a gene. The CDR3 nucleotides read TGTGCCAGCAGCTGGACTAGCGCGGGAGTAGCTGCCTACGAGCAGTACGTC. Amino acid sequence: CASSWTSAGVAAYEQYV.

The chain uses TRBV29-1 and TRBJ1-4; D might be TRBD1 (5 bases). The CDR3 loop spans 13 amino acids. Trimming removed 5 bases at V and 5 bases at J, with 12 bases between. From germline, CDR1 is SQVTM and CDR2 ANQGSEA. This chain's CDR3 is CSVRQGGNEKLFF. In nucleotides, the CDR3 is TGCAGCGTTCGCCAGGGCGGAAATGAAAAACTGTTTTTT.

The chain has TRBV2 and TRBJ2-5; 12 bases match TRBD1. J was trimmed by 5 bases and V by 6 bases; bases with no gene match: 4. The CDR3 is 14 amino acids. Germline assignment: CDR1 SNHLY and CDR2 FYNNEI. The CDR3 spells CASRGQGARETQYF. CDR3 DNA: TGTGCCAGCAGGGGACAGGGGGCTCGGGAGACCCAGTACTTC.

The chain recombines TRBV7-8 with TRBJ1-1, with TRBD1 matching over 8 bases. Germline assignment: CDR1 SGHVS and CDR2 FQNEAQ. The CDR3 runs 13 residues. V trimming: 6 bases; J trimming: 4 bases; junction bases outside the gene matches: 4. CDR3 protein: CASRIDRGTEAFF. DNA for the CDR3: TGTGCCAGCAGGATAGACAGGGGCACTGAAGCTTTCTTT.

This chain uses TRBV7-3 with TRBJ2-3; 7 bases line up with TRBD1. V lost 4 bases and J lost 6; bases outside the gene matches: 4. The germline V gene has CDR1 SGHTA and CDR2 FQGTGA. The CDR3 is 13 amino acids. CDR3 loop: CASSSQGQDTQYF. The CDR3 DNA follows: TGTGCCAGCAGCTCTCAGGGACAGGATACGCAGTATTTT.

V and J are TRBV4-3 and TRBJ1-4; perhaps TRBD1 as D (5 bases). CDR3 length: 17 amino acids. Germline-derived CDR1 and CDR2 are LGHNA and YSLEER. The germline V and J ends were trimmed by 0 bases and 4 bases, with 15 bases remaining between them. The CDR3 DNA follows: TGCGCCAGCAGCCAAGACGTTGCCGGGGGATTTAATGAAAAACTGTTTTTT. Its protein product is CASSQDVAGGFNEKLFF.

The genes are TRBV9 and TRBJ2-1, with D perhaps matching TRBD2 (5 bases). The CDR3 loop spans 13 amino acids. V was cut by 3 bases and J by 15 bases, with 19 bases left in between. Germline CDR1 and CDR2: SGDLS and YYNGEE. DNA for the CDR3: TGTGCCAGCAGCGCCGAGGGCCCCTGGGTCCTGTTCTTC. Its translation is CASSAEGPWVLFF.

This clone is labeled as medium-sized (0.01 to 0.1%). The chain combines TRBV7-9 with TRBJ1-1; D is uncertain. The V end was cut by 0 bases, the J end by 4 bases, with 9 bases between. Per germline, CDR1 SEHNR and CDR2 FQNEAQ (reference sequence). This CDR3 contains 14 residues. CDR3 loop: CASSLASRSTEAFF. CDR3 coding DNA: TGTGCCAGCAGCTTAGCCAGTAGGAGCACTGAAGCTTTCTTT.

The V call is TRBV19, the J call TRBJ1-1; maybe TRBD1 (5 bases). Germline V gene sequence: CDR1 LNHDA, CDR2 SQIVND (reference sequence). This CDR3 is built from 16 residues. The V end was cut by 3 bases, the J end by 5 bases, with 19 bases between. CDR3 amino acids: CASSIKGRVSGTEAFF. CDR3 coding DNA: TGTGCCAGTAGTATTAAGGGCAGGGTGAGTGGGACTGAAGCTTTCTTT. Full variable domain (outside the CDR3, taken from reference TRBV19 and TRBJ1-1): DGGITQSPKYLFRKEGQNVTLSCEQNLNHDAMYWYRQDPGQGLRLIYYSQIVNDFQKGDIAEGYSVSREKKESFPLTVTSAQKNPTAFYLCASSIKGRVSGTEAFFGQGTRLTVV.

This sequence joins TRBV4-2 and TRBJ1-3, with 7 bases lining up with TRBD1. The CDR3 has 13 amino acids. The V gene's germline CDR1 is LGHNA and CDR2 YNFKEQ. The V and J ends lost 4 bases and 8 bases, in that order; junction bases with no gene match: 5. The CDR3 is CASSRGQEDTIYF. The CDR3, as DNA: TGTGCCAGCAGCCGCGGACAGGAGGACACCATATATTTT.

The CDR3 DNA sequence: TGTGCCAGTAGGGGAGCACATGGGGACAACCATTCACCCCTCCACTTT. It yields the protein CASRGAHGDNHSPLHF. This chain joins TRBV19 and TRBJ1-6, with a weak D call TRBD1 (6 bases). CDR3 length equals 16 residues. Trimming removed 6 bases at V and 8 bases at J, with 20 bases between. Germline CDR1 LNHDA, CDR2 SQIVND (reference sequence). The complete variable domain, with remaining parts taken from reference TRBV19 and TRBJ1-6, reads DGGITQSPKYLFRKEGQNVTLSCEQNLNHDAMYWYRQDPGQGLRLIYYSQIVNDFQKGDIAEGYSVSREKKESFPLTVTSAQKNPTAFYLCASRGAHGDNHSPLHFGNGTRLTVT.